The entry that follows covers one T cell receptor (beta chain) sequence. The source of the sample is a study of blood T cell repertoires in COVID-19. Study-level information: Samples came from the United States, Italy and Spain, spanning acute and convalescent COVID-19. PBMCs, B-cell-depleted T cells, or T cells were the source of the cDNA or gDNA that made up the material.

Per the original data handling: Nucleated cell number was recorded as an estimate derived from reference gene primer amplification. TCRdb's copy holds only in-frame clones and misses some; the assay was immunoSEQ multiplex PCR. V and J calls and clone size come straight from that table; D and trimming were deduced from the DNA. The sample holds 85,000 to 110,000 clones, roughly 89% seen once. This CDR3 is 16 amino acids long. From germline, CDR1 is SGHNT and CDR2 YYREEE (reference sequence). Trimming cost V 2 bases and J 2 bases, with 15 bases left between them. The J gene is TRBJ2-3, the V gene TRBV5-4; possibly TRBD2 for D (5 bases). The sequence derives from a woman aged 80 or over in a cohort sampled during active COVID-19. Material: peripheral blood. As DNA, the CDR3 is TGTGCCAGCAGCTTCCCCAGCGAGGGTTCCACAGATACGCAGTATTTT. Translated, it gives CASSFPSEGSTDTQYF.